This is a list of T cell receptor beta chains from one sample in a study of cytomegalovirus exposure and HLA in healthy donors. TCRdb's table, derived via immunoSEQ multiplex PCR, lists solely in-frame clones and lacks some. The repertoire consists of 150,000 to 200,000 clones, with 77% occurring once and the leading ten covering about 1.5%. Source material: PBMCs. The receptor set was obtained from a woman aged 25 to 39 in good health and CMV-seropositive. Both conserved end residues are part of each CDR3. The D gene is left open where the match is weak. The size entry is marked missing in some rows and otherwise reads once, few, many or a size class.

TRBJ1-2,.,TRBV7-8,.,TGTGCCAGCAGCTTACGAGGGGGTTCTACCTATGGCTACACCTTC,CASSLRGGSTYGYTF
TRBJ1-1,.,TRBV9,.,TGTGCCAGCAGCGACAGGGATGGTTCCCCTGAAGCTTTCTTT,CASSDRDGSPEAFF
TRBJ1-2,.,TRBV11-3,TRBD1,TGTGCCAGCAGCCGATACGGGACAGGGTTATATGGCTACACCTTC,CASSRYGTGLYGYTF
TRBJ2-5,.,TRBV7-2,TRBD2,TGTGCCAGCAGCCCAGGACTAGCGGAGACCCAGTACTTC,CASSPGLAETQYF
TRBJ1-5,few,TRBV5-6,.,TGTGCCAGCAGCTTATGGTCGACTCCCCTAAGCCAGCCCCAGCATTTT,CASSLWSTPLSQPQHF
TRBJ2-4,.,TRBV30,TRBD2,TGTGCCTGGAGCATGGGGGCCGGGGGGGACATTCAGTACTTC,CAWSMGAGGDIQYF
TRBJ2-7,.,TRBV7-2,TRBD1,TGTGCTACGCTGGACAGGGCTACGGGAGAGCAGTACTTC,CATLDRATGEQYF
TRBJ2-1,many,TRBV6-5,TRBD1,TGTGCCAGCAGTTACTCGATAGGACAGGGATACAATGAGCAGTTCTTC,CASSYSIGQGYNEQFF
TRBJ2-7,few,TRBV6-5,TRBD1,TGTGCCAGCAGTTGGGCGACAGGGCGAGAGCAGTACTTC,CASSWATGREQYF
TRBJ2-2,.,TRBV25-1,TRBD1,TGTGCCAGCAGACTGGCAGGGGGACCGGGGGAGCTGTTTTTT,CASRLAGGPGELFF
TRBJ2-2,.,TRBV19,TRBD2,TGTGCCAGTAGTACTAGCGGGACGAACACCGGGGAGCTGTTTTTT,CASSTSGTNTGELFF
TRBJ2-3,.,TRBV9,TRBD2,TGTGCCAGCAGCGTAGCTGGATGGGGACTAGCGGGGAAGGGCCCAGATACGCAGTATTTT,CASSVAGWGLAGKGPDTQYF
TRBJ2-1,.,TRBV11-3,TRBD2,TGTGCCAGCAGCGTAGGGACTAGCGGGTCTTTTAATGAGCAGTTCTTC,CASSVGTSGSFNEQFF
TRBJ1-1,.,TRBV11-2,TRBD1,TGTGCCAGCAGCCCTCCGGGACAGGGTAACACTGAAGCTTTCTTT,CASSPPGQGNTEAFF
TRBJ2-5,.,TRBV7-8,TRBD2,TGTGCCAGCAGCTCGCGGGAGGGGTTGTGGGAGACCCAGTACTTC,CASSSREGLWETQYF
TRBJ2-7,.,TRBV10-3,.,TGTGCCATCAGTGGTAGCGGCTACGAGCAGTACTTC,CAISGSGYEQYF
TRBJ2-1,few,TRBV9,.,TGTGCCAGCAGTCCCACACAAGACAGCCCTCCTTACAATGAGCAGTTCTTC,CASSPTQDSPPYNEQFF
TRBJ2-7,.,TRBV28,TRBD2,TGTGCCAGCAGTTCCCTGGGTAGCGGGAACTACGAGCAGTACTTC,CASSSLGSGNYEQYF
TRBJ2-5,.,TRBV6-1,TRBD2,TGTGCCAGCAGTGAAACGATGACTAGCGGGATGGAGACCCAGTACTTC,CASSETMTSGMETQYF
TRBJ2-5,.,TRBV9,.,TGTGCCAGCAGCGTAGAGGGAGAAGAGACCCAGTACTTC,CASSVEGEETQYF
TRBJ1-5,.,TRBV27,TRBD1,TGTGCCAGCAGCCAGGGGACAGGGACCAATCAGCCCCAGCATTTT,CASSQGTGTNQPQHF
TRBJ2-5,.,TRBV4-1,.,TGCGCCAGCAGCCAAGGTGTGATCCGAGAGGAGACCCAGTACTTC,CASSQGVIREETQYF
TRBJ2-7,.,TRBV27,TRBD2,TGTGCCAGCAGTATTAGTGCCGCTTTCTTAGCGGGAGGAGAAATCGAGCAGTACTTC,CASSISAAFLAGGEIEQYF
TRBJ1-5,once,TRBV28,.,TGTGCCAGCAGTTTTGGGAGGACGCATAGCAATCAGCCCCAGCATTTT,CASSFGRTHSNQPQHF
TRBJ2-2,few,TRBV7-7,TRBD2,TGTGCCAGCAGCCCACTAGCGGGAGGTGCGAACACCGGGGAGCTGTTTTTT,CASSPLAGGANTGELFF
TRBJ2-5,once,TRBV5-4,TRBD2,TGTGCCAGCAGCTTGCTAGCGGGAGAGACCCAGTACTTC,CASSLLAGETQYF